This T cell receptor (beta chain) was documented in a study of blood T cells in healthy people across ages. For the second PCR, which ran for about 6 to 11 cycles, a sample-barcoded 5' primer and a J-beta primer mix were used. One entry per CDR3 protein, called by TCRdb with MiXCR from the 5' RACE reads. The sample records 450,000 to 700,000 distinct CDR3 sequences, 27% being singletons. V was cut by 2 bases and J by 3 bases, with 4 bases left in between. Germline lookup yields CDR1 SNHLY and CDR2 FYNNEI. The CDR3 has 13 residues. This clonotype was seen a few times. The TCR was taken from an older woman in good health. The material sequenced was blood. The gene calls are TRBV2 and TRBJ2-2; D gene ambiguous. Written as DNA, the CDR3 is TGTGCCAGCAGTGAAAGGGACACCGGGGAGCTGTTTTTT. It is translated as CASSERDTGELFF.